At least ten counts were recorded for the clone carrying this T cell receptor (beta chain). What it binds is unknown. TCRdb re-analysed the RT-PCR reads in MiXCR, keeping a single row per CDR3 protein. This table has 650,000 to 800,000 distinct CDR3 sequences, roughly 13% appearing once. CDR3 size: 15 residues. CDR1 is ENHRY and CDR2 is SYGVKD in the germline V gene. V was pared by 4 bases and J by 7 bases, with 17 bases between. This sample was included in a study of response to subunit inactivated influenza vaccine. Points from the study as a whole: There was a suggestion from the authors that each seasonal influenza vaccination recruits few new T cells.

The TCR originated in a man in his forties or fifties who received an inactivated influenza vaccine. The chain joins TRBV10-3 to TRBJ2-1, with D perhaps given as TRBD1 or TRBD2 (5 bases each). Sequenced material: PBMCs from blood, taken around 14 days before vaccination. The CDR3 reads CAISGITGRSNEQFF. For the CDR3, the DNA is TGTGCCATCAGTGGAATAACGGGACGGTCTAATGAGCAGTTCTTC.